This is a list of T cell receptor beta chains from one sample in a study of control samples from healthy donors and cancer patients. Assay used: immunoSEQ multiplex PCR; TCRdb lists only in-frame clones, some missing. The sample lists fewer than 95,000 clones; about 85% were seen once. The source material was blood. Receptors originate from a man aged 30 to 39 in good health. Each CDR3 is given without its conserved first and last residue. Fields, in order: J gene, D gene, V gene, CDR3 protein. A D gene is named only where the DNA matches it firmly.

TRBJ2-3 | NA | TRBV28 | ASSFVYPDTQY
TRBJ2-3 | TRBD1 | TRBV6-1 | ASSEISQGADTQY
TRBJ2-6 | NA | TRBV6-5 | ASLRGPSGANVLT
TRBJ1-1 | NA | TRBV5-1 | ASSLAAGSRNTEAF
TRBJ1-5 | NA | TRBV7-9 | ASSMTLGDSNQPQH
TRBJ2-7 | NA | TRBV27 | ASSLSLVYEQY
TRBJ1-6 | NA | TRBV6-5 | ASARSSYNSPLH
TRBJ2-7 | NA | TRBV5-1 | ASSGGTKYEQY
TRBJ2-2 | NA | TRBV14 | ASSRDSGFRELF
TRBJ1-2 | NA | TRBV4-1 | ASSQDGQTNYGYT
TRBJ1-1 | NA | TRBV6-5 | ASSYDPFSTEAF
TRBJ2-3 | NA | TRBV24-1 | ATSDPRPGPTTDTQY
TRBJ1-2 | NA | TRBV19 | ASSIAGSNYGYT
TRBJ1-1 | NA | TRBV19 | ASSMKWNTEAF
TRBJ1-3 | NA | TRBV5-1 | ASSLNPPGNTIY
TRBJ1-1 | NA | TRBV5-1 | ASSLFGAMNTEAF
TRBJ2-5 | NA | TRBV10-2 | ASSVSETQY
TRBJ2-5 | NA | TRBV7-9 | ASSSRVSQETQY
TRBJ1-5 | NA | TRBV12-3/TRBV12-4 | ASSLSVRQPQH
TRBJ2-5 | TRBD2 | TRBV14 | ASSPTALAGQETQY
TRBJ2-1 | NA | TRBV6-1 | ASSETRFGEQF
TRBJ1-2 | NA | TRBV6-1 | ASSEALVGGYT
TRBJ1-1 | NA | TRBV7-9 | ASSLREKTEAF
TRBJ2-3 | TRBD1 | TRBV25-1 | ASTDRGVGDTQY
TRBJ2-6 | NA | TRBV6-2/TRBV6-3 | ASSGAHGDSGANVLT
TRBJ2-7 | TRBD1 | TRBV18 | ASSHLADRGREQY
TRBJ1-2 | NA | TRBV12-5 | ASGLEHGYGYT
TRBJ1-2 | NA | TRBV19 | ASSMAGEGGYT
TRBJ2-5 | NA | TRBV20-1 | SANYQETQY
TRBJ1-5 | NA | TRBV21-1 | ASSKVRLGVQPQH
TRBJ2-2 | NA | TRBV9 | ASSVSGARSYTGELF
TRBJ2-5 | NA | TRBV18 | ASSPDLYQETQY
TRBJ2-3 | NA | TRBV7-8 | ASVASSTDTQY
TRBJ1-2 | NA | TRBV28 | ASSPLDRIYHGYT
TRBJ2-5 | NA | TRBV19 | ASSRPGRETQY
TRBJ2-1 | NA | TRBV6-4 | ASSVRSDYNEQF
TRBJ2-3 | NA | TRBV25-1 | APLRVGPICDNTDTQY
TRBJ2-7 | NA | TRBV15 | ATSRTDALGEQY
TRBJ1-3 | NA | TRBV6-5 | ASSYSRGFGNTIY
TRBJ2-3 | TRBD2 | TRBV10-3 | AIRGQRGGDTDTQY
TRBJ2-3 | TRBD2 | TRBV5-4 | ASSLAPSGGAGADTQY
TRBJ2-1 | NA | TRBV6-1 | ASSEGPGRYNEQF
TRBJ1-2 | NA | TRBV7-9 | ASSSSGTLYGYT
TRBJ1-6 | NA | TRBV19 | ASSVSGSYNSPLH
TRBJ2-3 | NA | TRBV6-5 | ASSLMTGSDTQY
TRBJ1-2 | TRBD1 | TRBV2 | ASKGTGYGYT
TRBJ1-1 | TRBD1 | TRBV30 | AWTLTGPMNTEAF
TRBJ1-5 | NA | TRBV6-5 | ASSRGGDQPQH
TRBJ1-1 | NA | TRBV5-1 | ASSLTEIGEAF
TRBJ2-7 | NA | TRBV3-1/TRBV3-2 | ASSQEEGEQY
TRBJ2-1 | TRBD1 | TRBV7-2 | ASSTGTGGANEQF
TRBJ2-1 | TRBD2 | TRBV9 | ASSVAGTSGATEQF
TRBJ1-5 | TRBD1 | TRBV5-1 | ASSRTPGGNQPQH
TRBJ2-7 | NA | TRBV28 | ASSSLNSGSSYEQY
TRBJ1-5 | NA | TRBV2 | ASRAQDSNQPQH
TRBJ1-2 | NA | TRBV11-2 | ASSLKGGNGYT
TRBJ1-1 | NA | TRBV18 | ASSRDGFGTEAF